This T cell receptor beta chain is from a study of CD8 T cells in Susac syndrome. Reverse transcription of roughly 0.45 to 1 ug RNA used random hexamers. It was immunoSEQ multiplex PCR that amplified TCR beta CDR3 across 54 Vbeta and 13 Jbeta. TCRdb called the immunoSEQ multiplex PCR reads again in MiXCR, with one record for every CDR3 protein. This sample carries around 200,000 distinct CDR3 sequences, nearly 97% of them seen once, and the ten largest clones take 0.098%. As regards this clonotype: Its antigen is unidentified.

Study-wide findings and caveats: The Susac syndrome CD4+ T cell repertoires displayed no clonal expansion.

The sequenced target, TCR beta, came from blood CD8+ and CD4+ T cells. Definite or probable Susac syndrome was diagnosed using recently defined diagnostic criteria. The V gene's germline CDR1 is LNHDA and CDR2 SQIVND (reference sequence). With 4 bases removed from V and 5 bases from J, the gap between germline ends came to 18 bases. This CDR3 region has 16 residues. The chain joins TRBV19 to TRBJ2-1; D perhaps matches TRBD2 (7 bases). The sequence derives from a human donor with Susac syndrome. Sequenced sample: CD4+ T cells from PBMCs. As DNA, the CDR3 is TGTGCCAGTAGTACCCACTGGCGGGGGCGGAACAATGAGCAGTTCTTC. It encodes CASSTHWRGRNNEQFF.